These 30 T cell receptor beta chains came from one sample sequenced in a study of blood T cells in healthy people across ages. Primed by a sample-barcoded 5' primer and a J-beta primer mix, a second PCR proceeded for 7 to 11 cycles. From the 5' RACE reads, TCRdb called clonotypes with MiXCR, one entry per CDR3 protein. This sample has about a million distinct CDR3 sequences, with roughly 51% found just once. What was sequenced was blood. These receptors came from a woman aged 60-75 years in good health.

The gene calls are TRBV12-3 or TRBV12-4 and TRBJ2-1; perhaps D is TRBD1 or TRBD2 (5 bases each). This CDR3 comprises 15 residues. Trimming cost V 6 bases and J 3 bases, with 15 bases left between them. The CDR3 nucleotides are TGTGCCAGCAGCCAGGGACGGACAAACTACAATGAGCAGTTCTTC. This encodes CASSQGRTNYNEQFF.

The rearrangement links TRBV7-2 to TRBJ1-3; D is perhaps TRBD1 (6 bases). This CDR3 is 16 amino acids long. V dropped 2 bases and J dropped 4 bases, with 15 bases sitting between them. Germline lookup yields CDR1 SGHTA and CDR2 FQGNSA. The CDR3 sequence: CASSLMVGGLGNTIYF. In nucleotides, the CDR3 is TGTGCCAGCAGCTTAATGGTGGGGGGGCTCGGAAACACCATATATTTT.

The chain joins TRBV5-1 to TRBJ2-1; D is possibly TRBD2 (6 bases). This CDR3 is 17 amino acids long. Trimming took 0 bases from V and 3 from J, leaving 16 bases between them. Germline loops: CDR1 SGHRS, CDR2 YFSETQ. The CDR3 here is CASSLGLVGFDYNEQFF. The CDR3 nucleotides read TGCGCCAGCAGCTTGGGACTAGTGGGGTTCGACTACAATGAGCAGTTCTTC.

V usage is TRBV18 and J usage is TRBJ2-5, with D possibly TRBD2 on 6 matching bases. This CDR3 has 13 amino acids. V was shortened by 4 bases and J by 4 bases, with 10 bases between the two germline ends. Germline loops: CDR1 KGHSH, CDR2 LQKENI. The chain's CDR3 is CASSRMEGETQYF. For the CDR3, the DNA is TGTGCCAGCTCACGCATGGAGGGAGAGACCCAGTACTTC.

On this clonotype: Since a much larger clone is just one base distant, this may be a read error. V and J are TRBV14 and TRBJ1-1; no reliable D call. The germline V gene encodes CDR1 SGHDN and CDR2 FVKESK. The CDR3 sequence is 13 residues long. V was clipped by 4 bases and J by 1 base, with 7 bases between them. As DNA, the CDR3 is TGTGCCAGCAGCCGAGAGGGGAACACTGAAGCTTTCTTT. Amino acids: CASSREGNTEAFF.

CDR3 sequence reads: CASTWLNIQYF. The CDR3, as DNA: TGTGCCAGCACTTGGCTAAACATTCAGTACTTC. V and J are TRBV6-5 and TRBJ2-4; D gene ambiguous. Germline CDR1 and CDR2: MNHEY and SVGAGI. Trimming left V 7 bases short and J 6 bases short, with 7 bases between. The CDR3 has 11 residues.

The chain combines TRBV20-1 with TRBJ2-3; 8 nucleotides match TRBD2. The CDR3 covers 14 residues. CDR1 and CDR2 (germline): DFQATT, SNEGSKA (reference sequence). Unmatched junction bases numbered 2, after V lost 2 bases and J lost 1 base. CDR3 in amino acids: CSARQTSGTDTQYF. CDR3 DNA sequence: TGCAGTGCTAGACAGACTAGCGGCACAGATACGCAGTATTTT.

The chain recombines TRBV6-5 with TRBJ1-6; TRBD1 is a possible D gene (6 bases). This CDR3 has 14 residues. In germline, CDR1 is MNHEY, CDR2 SVGAGI. The V end lost 6 bases, the J end lost 12 bases, and 18 bases lay between the germline ends. CDR3 DNA sequence: TGTGCCAGCAGCCTGACTGGGGGGGGCGGACCCCTCCACTTT. This sequence encodes CASSLTGGGGPLHF.

The V and J genes are TRBV12-3 or TRBV12-4 and TRBJ2-7, with 7 nucleotides matching TRBD1. This CDR3 spans 14 amino acids. After removal of 7 bases from V and 7 bases from J, the junction contained 13 bases not matched to a gene. CDR3: CASTDRASYNEQYF. The CDR3 DNA follows: TGTGCCAGCACTGACAGGGCGTCCTACAATGAGCAGTACTTC.

This clonotype was counted between two and nine times. The CDR3 bases are TGCAGTGCTAGAGAGTTCGTTGGCTACGAGCAGTACTTC. Amino acids: CSAREFVGYEQYF. The chain recombines TRBV20-1 with TRBJ2-7; D remains ambiguous. Trimming left V 0 bases short and J 3 bases short, with 9 bases between. This CDR3 spans 13 amino acids. Germline lookup yields CDR1 DFQATT and CDR2 SNEGSKA (reference sequence).

The rearrangement joins TRBV4-3 to TRBJ2-1, with 7 nucleotides matching TRBD2. With 4 bases clipped from V and 4 bases from J, the junction kept 10 bases outside the gene matches. The CDR3 is 16 amino acids. Germline assignment: CDR1 LGHNA and CDR2 YSLEER. The CDR3 bases are TGCGCCAGCAGCCCTGGCTGGGGGGGAGGGTACAATGAGCAGTTCTTC. Protein: CASSPGWGGGYNEQFF.

This chain connects TRBV2 to TRBJ1-2; D is undetermined. CDR3 length: 12 amino acids. V was clipped by 4 bases and J by 4 bases, with 7 bases between them. Germline V gives CDR1 SNHLY, CDR2 FYNNEI. CDR3 amino acids: CASSGPGYGYTF. The CDR3 DNA is TGTGCCAGCAGTGGGCCCGGCTATGGCTACACCTTC.

The sample holds a few counts of this clonotype. The DNA for the CDR3 is TGTGCTAGTGGAACAGGGTTCCAAGAGACCCAGTACTTC. It specifies CASGTGFQETQYF. The chain joins TRBV12-5 to TRBJ2-5, with D possibly being TRBD1 (6 bases). The V end was cut by 6 bases, the J end by 1 base, with 9 bases between. Germline CDR1 and CDR2: LGHNT and FRNRAP. The CDR3 is 13 residues long.

The chain recombines TRBV13 with TRBJ2-3; D is unresolved. Germline loops: CDR1 PRHDT, CDR2 FYEKMQ (reference sequence). With 5 bases removed from V and 3 bases from J, the gap between germline ends came to 9 bases. There are 13 residues in the CDR3. The CDR3 DNA reads TGTGCCAGCAGCCTCCTCCTAACAGATACGCAGTATTTT. It translates to CASSLLLTDTQYF.

There are a few counts of this clonotype. V is TRBV4-1 and J is TRBJ2-5; D is undetermined. CDR1 MGHRA and CDR2 YSYEKL come from the germline V gene. Trimming removed 0 bases at V and 9 bases at J, with 11 bases between. The CDR3 contains 13 residues. The CDR3 reads CASSQEVSLPQYF. The CDR3 DNA follows: TGCGCCAGCAGCCAAGAGGTCAGCCTCCCCCAGTACTTC.

This clonotype was counted between two and nine times. The rearrangement joins TRBV28 to TRBJ2-7, with TRBD2 matching 8 bases. Trimming cost V 4 bases and J 3 bases; bases outside gene matches: 11. The CDR3 covers 16 residues. Germline V CDR1 and CDR2: MDHEN, SYDVKM. CDR3 in amino acids: CASSSGGGGRNYEQYF. The DNA of the CDR3 is TGTGCCAGCAGTTCCGGAGGCGGGGGGCGCAACTACGAGCAGTACTTC.

In this sample, this clonotype turned up a few times. V is TRBV7-2 and J is TRBJ2-4; weak D call: TRBD1 (5 bases). The CDR3 totals 18 residues. The V end was cut by 1 base, the J end by 3 bases, with 19 bases between. CDR1 and CDR2 (germline): SGHTA, FQGNSA. This CDR3 reads CASSLVGWSRADKNIQYF. The CDR3 nucleotides are TGTGCCAGCAGCTTAGTAGGGTGGAGCAGGGCGGACAAAAACATTCAGTACTTC.

J is TRBJ1-5 and V is TRBV7-9, with D possibly TRBD1 on 5 matching bases. The V gene's germline CDR1 is SEHNR and CDR2 FQNEAQ (reference sequence). The germline V and J ends were trimmed by 0 bases and 5 bases, with 14 bases remaining between them. CDR3 size: 16 residues. This CDR3 is CASSLAEGKPHQPQHF. The CDR3 DNA sequence: TGTGCCAGCAGCTTAGCTGAGGGGAAGCCACATCAGCCCCAGCATTTT. The full variable domain, rest sourced from reference TRBV7-9 and TRBJ1-5, is DTGVSQNPRHKITKRGQNVTFRCDPISEHNRLYWYRQTLGQGPEFLTYFQNEAQLEKSRLLSDRFSAERPKGSFSTLEIQRTEQGDSAMYLCASSLAEGKPHQPQHFGDGTRLSIL.

The genes are TRBV20-1 and TRBJ1-6, with TRBD1 as a possible D gene (5 bases). Trimming cost V 2 bases and J 8 bases, with 16 bases left between them. From germline, CDR1 is DFQATT and CDR2 SNEGSKA (reference sequence). The CDR3 length is 15 residues. The CDR3 loop reads CSARKSEGDYSPLHF. CDR3 bases: TGCAGTGCTAGAAAGAGCGAAGGGGATTATTCACCCCTCCACTTT.

The chain recombines TRBV3-1 with TRBJ2-5; 10 nucleotides line up with TRBD2. The V gene end was trimmed by 1 base and the J gene end by 4 bases; junction bases not matched to a gene: 9. Germline values: CDR1 LGHDT, CDR2 YNNKEL (reference sequence). There are 17 residues in the CDR3. CDR3 sequence reads: CASSQGGLAGVGETQYF. CDR3 nucleotide sequence: TGTGCCAGCAGCCAAGGGGGGCTAGCGGGAGTTGGAGAGACCCAGTACTTC.

This rearrangement joins TRBV28 to TRBJ2-3; 9 bases map to TRBD2. The CDR3 is 15 residues long. The V and J ends lost 6 bases and 4 bases, in that order; junction bases with no gene match: 8. The V gene's germline CDR1 is MDHEN and CDR2 SYDVKM. The CDR3 DNA reads as TGTGCCAGCAGAACGGGCGGGAGGGTTCCAGATACGCAGTATTTT. It translates to CASRTGGRVPDTQYF.

This clonotype came up a few times. The V call is TRBV12-3 or TRBV12-4, the J call TRBJ1-2; TRBD1 aligns across 8 bases. CDR3 length equals 15 residues. V lost 6 bases and J lost 8; bases outside the gene matches: 14. The CDR3: CASRIRGRGREGYTF. The CDR3 nucleotides are TGTGCCAGCAGGATCAGGGGCAGGGGGCGCGAAGGCTACACCTTC.

This clonotype was picked up a small number of times. The chain couples TRBV28 to TRBJ2-7; 8 bases align to TRBD2. Germline V gene data show CDR1 as MDHEN and CDR2 as SYDVKM. The CDR3 sequence is 16 residues long. Losses at the gene ends were 4 bases for V and 0 bases for J; bases not matched to a gene: 8. This CDR3 reads CASSSLAEHVSYEQYF. The CDR3 coding sequence is TGTGCCAGCAGTTCACTAGCGGAGCACGTCTCCTACGAGCAGTACTTC.

This clonotype was observed a handful of times. The chain combines TRBV4-1 with TRBJ1-2; TRBD1 might be the D (5 bases). Trimming removed 4 bases at V and 5 bases at J, with 20 bases between. This CDR3 has 16 residues. Germline V lookup: CDR1 MGHRA, CDR2 YSYEKL. Here the CDR3 DNA reads TGCGCCAGCAGCCCGGGCGGGACGCGGTCCTCATATGGCTACACCTTC. This encodes CASSPGGTRSSYGYTF.

For this clonotype: At one end, the junction sequence differs from germline, possibly due to a read error. This chain links TRBV6-6 with TRBJ1-2; D not resolved. The CDR3 totals 14 residues. In germline, CDR1 is MNHNY, CDR2 SVGAGI (reference sequence). The chain's CDR3 is CASSRDKAGYGCTF. CDR3 sequence (DNA): TGTGCCAGCAGCCGTGACAAGGCGGGGTATGGCTGCACCTTC.

V usage is TRBV12-3 or TRBV12-4 and J usage is TRBJ2-3; 8 nucleotides match TRBD1. This CDR3 comprises 15 residues. V lost 7 bases to trimming and J lost 8 bases; unmatched junction nucleotides: 14. CDR3 protein: CASNHNGQGQGTQYF. In nucleotides, the CDR3 is TGTGCCAGCAACCATAACGGACAGGGTCAAGGTACGCAGTATTTT.

This clonotype appeared a few times. The J gene is TRBJ2-5, the V gene TRBV20-1, with TRBD1 as a possible D gene (5 bases). The germline gives CDR1 DFQATT, CDR2 SNEGSKA (reference sequence). There are 14 residues in the CDR3. Trimming pared 6 bases from V and 3 bases from J, leaving 17 bases between. The CDR3, as DNA: TGCAGTGCGAGAAGGGGTAGTAAGGAAGAGACCCAGTACTTC. Translated: CSARRGSKEETQYF.

The V and J genes are TRBV7-3 and TRBJ2-5, with 9 bases fitting TRBD2. The J segment lost 5 bases and the V segment lost 6 bases, leaving 10 bases of the junction unmatched. The CDR3 runs 15 residues. The germline V gene has CDR1 SGHTA and CDR2 FQGTGA. In DNA, the CDR3 is TGTGCCAGCAGTTCTCAGGCAGGACTAGCGGAGACCCAGTACTTC. Amino acids: CASSSQAGLAETQYF. Full variable domain (rest looked up from reference TRBV7-3 and TRBJ2-5): GAGVSQTPSNKVTEKGKYVELRCDPISGHTALYWYRQSLGQGPEFLIYFQGTGAADDSGLPNDRFFAVRPEGSVSTLKIQRTERGDSAVYLCASSSQAGLAETQYFGPGTRLLVL.

This clonotype came up once. This chain links TRBV5-1 with TRBJ2-4, with TRBD2 identical over 11 bases. The DNA end lines up better with TRBJ2-5; the J call may be wrong. The CDR3 contains 19 residues. The germline gives CDR1 SGHRS, CDR2 YFSETQ. Here the CDR3 DNA reads TGCGCCAGCAGCTTAAACTCGGGCCTAGCGGGAGGTTGGGTGAAGACCCAGTACTTC. It yields the protein CASSLNSGLAGGWVKTQYF.

This clonotype has ten or more counts. The chain recombines TRBV27 with TRBJ2-1; a weak D match, TRBD1 (5 bases). In germline, CDR1 is MNHEY, CDR2 SMNVEV (reference sequence). This CDR3 region has 15 residues. The germline V and J ends were trimmed by 2 bases and 3 bases, with 11 bases remaining between them. CDR3 sequence reads: CASSLGASGYNEQFF. The CDR3 DNA is TGTGCCAGCAGTTTAGGGGCGTCAGGCTACAATGAGCAGTTCTTC.